This T cell receptor beta chain originates from a study of T-cell reconstitution after alpha-beta-depleted transplantation in children (dated by TCRdb to 2016 to 2017). Notes on the research overall: T-cell immune reconstitution after TCRalphabeta/CD19-depleted allogeneic hematopoietic cell transplantation in children was quantitatively tracked in the study by means of TCR repertoire profiling. What the authors observed across the whole study: The apparently early alphabetaT-cell count recovery about two months after transplant was reportedly dependent on only several hundred rapidly expanded clones derived from non-depleted graft cells. Over the following months the frequencies of hyperexpanded clones went down, and after one year T-cell counts and TCRbeta diversity were mostly credited to newly produced T cells. The high TCRbeta diversity at day 60 in some patients was ascribed to recipient T cells and intrathymic progenitors that had survived conditioning.

Receptors were amplified or captured by PCR. Sequencing relied on an Illumina HiSeq 2500. Molecular barcoding was employed in the preparation of TCR libraries, with unique molecular identifiers being used to normalize TCRbeta repertoire quantification. TCRdb took the public reads, trimmed them with fastp at Q25, ran MiXCR for clone calling and kept in-frame beta chains. Each entry is one CDR3 protein sequence, shown with its most common DNA and genes. This sample holds approximately 80,000 distinct CDR3 sequences; 13% to 15% were observed only once. The leading ten clones occupy 25% to 35% of the sample. This clonotype turned up a few times. Its antigen is unknown. One base away there is no much larger clone; base qualities are not given. At the junction V is shortened by 6 bases and J by 0 bases, with 12 bases in between. Inclusive of the bounding cysteine and phenylalanine, the CDR3 is 15 residues long. Only the CDR3 DNA stays, 45 bases, in frame from base 1. CDR1 and CDR2, looked up from the germline V gene, are SGHTA and FQGNSA.

The sample's treatment or condition label, in plain terms: allogeneic hematopoietic cell transplantation with graft depleted of TCRalphabeta T cells and CD19 B cells. TCRalphabeta/CD19-depleted allogeneic hematopoietic cell grafts were given to the transplant recipients, all of whom were children. This sample comprised PBMCs, mostly from graft donor cells, obtained 180 days after TCRalphabeta/CD19-depleted stem cell transplant. The clonotype comes from a male patient aged 2 to 9 who had a stem cell transplant for acute lymphoblastic leukemia, so the T cells may come from the graft donor. The chain was built from TRBV7-2 and TRBJ2-1; TRBD2 is a possible D gene, resting on 5 matching bases. The CDR3 is CASSRAAFSYNEQFF. The base sequence is TGTGCCAGCAGTCGAGCGGCCTTCTCCTACAATGAGCAGTTCTTC. Where the CDR3 stops, the reference TRBV7-2 and TRBJ2-1 genes take over; the full variable domain is GAGVSQSPSNKVTEKGKDVELRCDPISGHTALYWYRQSLGQGLEFLIYFQGNSAPDKSGLPSDRFSAERTGGSVSTLTIQRTQQEDSAVYLCASSRAAFSYNEQFFGPGTRLTVL.